What follows are 29 T cell receptor beta chains derived from one specimen sequenced in a study of T-cell reconstitution after alpha-beta-depleted transplantation in children. Unique molecular identifiers were built into the TCRbeta library. TCRdb called the PCR reads again in MiXCR, with one record for every CDR3 protein. This sample has about 980,000 distinct CDR3 sequences, with about 29% found just once. The sequencing here drew on PBMCs, mostly from graft donor cells, taken 360 days after TCRalphabeta/CD19-depleted stem cell transplant. These receptors were collected from a boy in the first two years of life who had a stem cell transplant for SCID, so the T cells may come from the graft donor.

This sequence joins TRBV11-2 and TRBJ2-3; D unresolved. V gave up 0 bases and J gave up 7 bases, with 11 bases separating them. The CDR3 is made up of 14 amino acids. CDR1 SGHAT and CDR2 FQNNGV come from the germline V gene. CDR3 residues: CASSLDRGLYTQYF. Here the CDR3 DNA reads TGTGCCAGCAGCTTAGATCGAGGTCTGTATACGCAGTATTTT. Looking up the rest from reference TRBV11-2 and TRBJ2-3 gives the full variable domain: EAGVAQSPRYKIIEKRQSVAFWCNPISGHATLYWYQQILGQGPKLLIQFQNNGVVDDSQLPKDRFSAERLKGVDSTLKIQPAKLEDSAVYLCASSLDRGLYTQYFGPGTRLTVL.

The chain employs TRBV7-6 and TRBJ1-6, with no clear D. The CDR3 is 13 residues long. Trimming removed 4 bases from V and 6 bases from J, with 7 bases in between. Germline V gene sequence: CDR1 SGHVS, CDR2 FNYEAQ. The CDR3 here is CASSSLLNSPLHF. CDR3 nucleotide sequence: TGTGCCAGCAGCTCACTCCTTAATTCACCCCTCCACTTT.

This clonotype was found a few times. The genes are TRBV9 and TRBJ2-3, with TRBD2 matching over 8 bases. The CDR3 length is 14 residues. V gave up 2 bases and J gave up 4 bases; unmatched junction bases: 3. The germline gives CDR1 SGDLS, CDR2 YYNGEE. DNA for the CDR3: TGTGCCAGCAGCGTCCGGGGGGGCCCAGATACGCAGTATTTT. Protein product: CASSVRGGPDTQYF.

In its sample, this clonotype was seen a few times. V is TRBV12-3 or TRBV12-4 and J is TRBJ2-7, with D perhaps matching TRBD1 (6 bases). The CDR3 is made up of 14 amino acids. Between the trimmed V and J ends, which lost 7 bases and 1 base, there was a span of 14 bases. The CDR3 nucleotides read TGTGCCAGCACCCGAGACAGGCCTTCCTACGAGCAGTACTTC. It encodes CASTRDRPSYEQYF.

J is TRBJ2-3 and V is TRBV10-3; no firm D call. CDR3 length equals 18 residues. Germline-derived CDR1 and CDR2 are ENHRY and SYGVKD. The germline V and J ends were trimmed by 2 bases and 2 bases, with 20 bases remaining between them. The CDR3 coding sequence is TGTGCCATCAGTGAGGTCGAATTTGTCCTTGTCCCCACAGATACGCAGTATTTT. As protein: CAISEVEFVLVPTDTQYF.

The rearrangement links TRBV29-1 to TRBJ2-5, with 9 bases matching TRBD1. The CDR3 extends over 14 amino acids. Germline assignment: CDR1 SQVTM and CDR2 ANQGSEA. J lost 5 bases, V lost 5 bases, and 9 bases had no gene match. As DNA, the CDR3 is TGCAGCGTTCCCGGGACAGGGACCGGCGAGACCCAGTACTTC. Translation gives CSVPGTGTGETQYF.

The rearrangement joins TRBV4-1 to TRBJ2-1, with D uncertain. The CDR3 runs 13 residues. Germline V CDR1 and CDR2: MGHRA, YSYEKL. V lost 2 bases and J 7 bases, leaving 9 bases between the germline ends. CDR3 coding DNA: TGCGCCAGCAGCCAATCAGCATTTAATGAGCAGTTCTTC. It codes for CASSQSAFNEQFF.

The rearrangement links TRBV20-1 to TRBJ1-1; 7 nucleotides match TRBD1. The length of the CDR3 is 16 residues. V lost 6 bases to trimming and J lost 2 bases; unmatched junction nucleotides: 15. Germline V gives CDR1 DFQATT, CDR2 SNEGSKA (reference sequence). The CDR3, as DNA: TGCAGTGCCAGACGACAGGGCCGTGTACTTAACACTGAAGCTTTCTTT. As protein: CSARRQGRVLNTEAFF.

The chain recombines TRBV29-1 with TRBJ2-5; 8 bases are shared with TRBD2. Per the germline V gene, CDR1 is SQVTM and CDR2 is ANQGSEA. J was trimmed by 5 bases and V by 3 bases; bases with no gene match: 8. CDR3 length: 14 amino acids. The CDR3 coding sequence is TGCAGCGTTGAGGTTGTAGCTAGCGGGGAGACCCAGTACTTC. This translates into CSVEVVASGETQYF.

This clonotype was counted only a few times. The conserved phenylalanine or tryptophan is not found at the CDR3 terminus, so this likely reflects a read error. The chain has TRBV3-1 and TRBJ1-1, with TRBD1 identical over 7 bases. This CDR3 contains 15 residues. From germline, CDR1 is LGHDT and CDR2 YNNKEL (reference sequence). V lost 1 base and J lost 1; bases outside the gene matches: 3. For the CDR3, the DNA is TGTGCCAGCAGCCAAGCAGGACAGGCGAACACTGAAGCTTTCTTA. Translated: CASSQAGQANTEAFL.

This clonotype has only a few counts. The rearrangement joins TRBV6-5 to TRBJ2-3; no clear D gene. The germline V gene encodes CDR1 MNHEY and CDR2 SVGAGI. The CDR3 covers 16 residues. Trimming shortened V by 4 bases and J by 0 bases, and 14 bases separated the two germline ends. The CDR3 sequence is CASSSRRPFSTDTQYF. The CDR3 nucleotides read TGTGCCAGCAGTTCCCGTAGGCCCTTTAGCACAGATACGCAGTATTTT.

The rearrangement links TRBV4-1 to TRBJ1-1, with unresolved D. Trimming took 1 base from V and 2 from J, leaving 11 bases between them. The CDR3 has 15 residues. Germline V gives CDR1 MGHRA, CDR2 YSYEKL. The CDR3 region has the DNA TGCGCCAGCAGCCAAGTAAAGGGATCCAACACTGAAGCTTTCTTT. Amino acid sequence: CASSQVKGSNTEAFF.

This clonotype appeared once. V usage is TRBV20-1 and J usage is TRBJ1-5; 7 bases match TRBD1. CDR1 and CDR2 from the germline V gene are DFQATT and SNEGSKA (reference sequence). After removal of 5 bases from V and 2 bases from J, the junction contained 9 bases not matched to a gene. CDR3 size: 15 residues. The CDR3: CSARPTGVRNQPQHF. The CDR3 DNA reads TGCAGTGCTCGCCCTACAGGGGTCCGCAATCAGCCCCAGCATTTT.

The rearrangement joins TRBV2 to TRBJ1-2; D is possibly TRBD1 (5 bases). CDR3 size: 17 residues. V was cut by 0 bases and J by 2 bases, with 16 bases left in between. Germline loops: CDR1 SNHLY, CDR2 FYNNEI. CDR3 region: CASSEAQVGRENYGYTF. For the CDR3, the DNA is TGTGCCAGCAGTGAAGCGCAAGTGGGACGGGAGAACTATGGCTACACCTTC.

This clonotype was counted only a few times. The chain joins TRBV7-3 to TRBJ2-7; TRBD2 matches at 7 bases. With V trimmed by 5 bases and J by 3 bases, 7 bases remained unmatched. CDR1 SGHTA and CDR2 FQGTGA come from the germline V gene. The CDR3 spans 14 residues. DNA for the CDR3: TGTGCCAGCAGCCAGATGGCGGGGGACTACGAGCAGTACTTC. This codes for CASSQMAGDYEQYF.

The genes are TRBV14 and TRBJ2-7; 13 nucleotides match TRBD2. Germline CDR1 SGHDN, CDR2 FVKESK. The CDR3 extends over 15 amino acids. J was trimmed by 3 bases and V by 4 bases; bases with no gene match: 3. CDR3 protein: CASSRGLAGFYEQYF. The DNA for the CDR3 is TGTGCCAGCAGCCGGGGACTAGCGGGGTTCTACGAGCAGTACTTC.

The chain recombines TRBV2 with TRBJ2-7; possible D gene TRBD1, 8 bases. The CDR3 contains 14 residues. V was shortened by 4 bases and J by 6 bases, with 16 bases between the two germline ends. From germline, CDR1 is SNHLY and CDR2 FYNNEI. The DNA of the CDR3 is TGTGCCAGCAGTGGGACAGGGAGGGGCGGCGAGCAGTACTTC. It is translated as CASSGTGRGGEQYF.

This clonotype occurred a few times. CDR3 amino acids: CASSEGLFSSVYTEAFF. In nucleotides, the CDR3 is TGTGCCAGCAGTGAAGGTCTTTTTTCTTCCGTGTACACTGAAGCTTTCTTT. The gene calls are TRBV6-1 and TRBJ1-1; D unclear. Trimming removed 1 base at V and 3 bases at J, with 18 bases between. This CDR3 contains 17 residues. The V gene's germline CDR1 is MNHNS and CDR2 SASEGT.

This sequence joins TRBV4-3 and TRBJ2-1; 10 nucleotides agree with TRBD2. The CDR3 consists of 16 residues. Germline V CDR1 and CDR2: LGHNA, YSLEER. The junction had 4 bases not matched to a gene; V was cut back by 0 bases and J by 5 bases. The CDR3 DNA is TGCGCCAGCAGCCAAGACCTAGCGGGGGAACACAATGAGCAGTTCTTC. Amino acids: CASSQDLAGEHNEQFF.

V gene TRBV7-2 combines with J gene TRBJ1-6, with D perhaps TRBD1 (6 bases). This CDR3 is 16 amino acids long. The germline V gene encodes CDR1 SGHTA and CDR2 FQGNSA. V was clipped by 6 bases and J by 7 bases, with 19 bases between them. The CDR3 is CASSALSGAWNSPLHF. In nucleotides, the CDR3 is TGTGCCAGCAGTGCCCTCTCGGGGGCTTGGAATTCACCCCTCCACTTT.

The CDR3 coding sequence is TGTGCCAGCAGGAGGGTTGAGTTAAGCAATGAGCAGTTCTTC. Translating gives CASRRVELSNEQFF. The genes are TRBV28 and TRBJ2-1, with D possibly TRBD2 on 5 matching bases. The V end lost 6 bases, the J end lost 6 bases, and 15 bases lay between the germline ends. The germline V gene has CDR1 MDHEN and CDR2 SYDVKM. The CDR3 extends over 14 amino acids. The whole variable domain, remainder taken from reference TRBV28 and TRBJ2-1, is DVKVTQSSRYLVKRTGEKVFLECVQDMDHENMFWYRQDPGLGLRLIYFSYDVKMKEKGDIPEGYSVSREKKERFSLILESASTNQTSMYLCASRRVELSNEQFFGPGTRLTVL.

V is TRBV20-1 and J is TRBJ2-3; maybe TRBD2 (6 bases). Germline V gene sequence: CDR1 DFQATT, CDR2 SNEGSKA (reference sequence). V was clipped by 7 bases and J by 3 bases, with 14 bases between them. The CDR3 length is 13 residues. Written as DNA, the CDR3 is TGCAGTGGGCGGGGCAGTCAAACAGATACGCAGTATTTT. Protein sequence: CSGRGSQTDTQYF.

This clonotype appeared a few times. The V call is TRBV20-1, the J call TRBJ1-1; D is unclear. The ends were cut back, 2 bases at V and 11 bases at J, with 9 bases in the middle. Germline loops: CDR1 DFQATT, CDR2 SNEGSKA (reference sequence). The CDR3 covers 10 residues. The CDR3 DNA sequence: TGCAGTGCTAGATGGGTTGAGGCTTTCTTT. This codes for CSARWVEAFF.

Many counts were recorded for this clonotype. The genes are TRBV12-3 or TRBV12-4 and TRBJ1-4; D unresolved. The CDR3 contains 11 residues. Trimming cost V 1 base and J 8 bases, with 2 bases left between them. The DNA of the CDR3 is TGTGCCAGCAGTTTAGTCGAAAAACTGTTTTTT. Translation gives CASSLVEKLFF.

The chain employs TRBV11-2 and TRBJ1-5; possible D gene TRBD1, 5 bases. The CDR3 is made up of 18 amino acids. Germline V gene data show CDR1 as SGHAT and CDR2 as FQNNGV. Trimming pared 1 base from V and 2 bases from J, leaving 18 bases between. CDR3 bases: TGTGCCAGCAGCTTAGTTCAGGGATCGGGATCCGGCAATCAGCCCCAGCATTTT. Amino acids: CASSLVQGSGSGNQPQHF.

The chain is built from TRBV9 and TRBJ2-6; no firm D call. The germline gives CDR1 SGDLS, CDR2 YYNGEE. CDR3 length equals 13 residues. V was cut by 3 bases and J by 4 bases, with 5 bases left in between. CDR3 residues: CASSDGGANVLTF. In nucleotides, the CDR3 is TGTGCCAGCAGCGATGGGGGGGCCAACGTCCTGACTTTC. The variable domain in full, completed from reference TRBV9 and TRBJ2-6, reads DSGVTQTPKHLITATGQRVTLRCSPRSGDLSVYWYQQSLDQGLQFLIQYYNGEERAKGNILERFSAQQFPDLHSELNLSSLELGDSALYFCASSDGGANVLTFGAGSRLTVL.

The rearrangement links TRBV24-1 to TRBJ2-3; TRBD2 matches 13 bases. CDR1 and CDR2 from the germline V gene are KGHDR and SFDVKD. The V gene end was trimmed by 5 bases and the J gene end by 1 base; junction bases not matched to a gene: 5. This CDR3 has 17 amino acids. CDR3 nucleotides: TGTGCCACCAGTGGGACTAGCGGGGGATGGGGCACAGATACGCAGTATTTT. This gives the protein CATSGTSGGWGTDTQYF.

The rearrangement uses TRBV2 and TRBJ1-1; TRBD1 matches at 9 bases. This CDR3 has 13 amino acids. CDR1 SNHLY and CDR2 FYNNEI come from the germline V gene. Germline trimming cut 9 bases from V and 3 bases from J; bases unmatched to any gene: 5. CDR3 sequence reads: CASRTGEDTEAFF. In DNA form, the CDR3 reads TGTGCCAGTAGGACAGGGGAGGACACTGAAGCTTTCTTT.

This clonotype was observed a few times. This chain uses TRBV15 with TRBJ1-3, with D possibly TRBD1 on 5 matching bases. The germline V gene encodes CDR1 LNHNV and CDR2 YYDKDF (reference sequence). The CDR3 is 16 amino acids. V lost 0 bases, J lost 4 bases, and 13 bases lay in between. As DNA, the CDR3 is TGTGCCACCAGCAGAGATCGGGCAGGGAGGGGAAACACCATATATTTT. Amino acid sequence: CATSRDRAGRGNTIYF.